The 23 T cell receptor beta chains given below trace back to one sample, sequenced in a study of T cell changes during pregnancy in multiple sclerosis. Sequenced by immunoSEQ multiplex PCR; TCRdb stores in-frame clones only, minus some. This sample yields around 36,000 clones, of which 90% to 95% are seen a single time; approximately 7.8% belongs to the top ten. Here the sequenced sample was CD8+ T cells from peripheral blood mononuclear cells, taken before pregnancy. The receptors were sampled from a female donor with multiple sclerosis, enrolled in a pregnancy study.

The V gene is TRBV4-3, the J gene TRBJ2-1; D ambiguous. V was pared by 0 bases and J by 6 bases, with 6 bases between. The CDR3 covers 13 residues. Per the germline V gene, CDR1 is LGHNA and CDR2 is YSLEER. CDR3 protein: CASSQDRPNEQFF. The CDR3 DNA is TGCGCCAGCAGCCAAGACAGGCCCAATGAGCAGTTCTTC.

This chain uses TRBV19 with TRBJ1-2; TRBD1 is a possible D gene (5 bases). CDR3 size: 15 residues. Germline lookup yields CDR1 LNHDA and CDR2 SQIVND (reference sequence). Trimming took 7 bases from V and 8 from J, leaving 23 bases between them. The CDR3 DNA sequence: TGTGCCAGTACCGATAGGGCGGGGCCGTCCTACGGCTACACCTTC. It translates to CASTDRAGPSYGYTF.

The chain joins TRBV5-6 to TRBJ2-1; 7 nucleotides align to TRBD2. J gave up 12 bases and V 4 bases, and 10 bases lay outside the gene matches. Germline V gives CDR1 SGHDT, CDR2 YYEEEE. There are 13 residues in the CDR3. The CDR3 is CASSRDGGSGQFF. The CDR3 coding sequence is TGTGCCAGCAGCCGTGACGGGGGGAGTGGGCAGTTCTTC.

The V gene is TRBV27, the J gene TRBJ2-1, with 7 bases aligning to TRBD2. Germline CDR1 is MNHEY and CDR2 is SMNVEV (reference sequence). Trimming at V came to 5 bases and at J to 0 bases, leaving 4 bases not matched to a gene. The CDR3 spans 15 residues. CDR3 sequence: CASSPSGVSYNEQFF. DNA for the CDR3: TGTGCCAGCAGTCCAAGCGGGGTCTCCTACAATGAGCAGTTCTTC.

This chain uses TRBV27 with TRBJ1-1; D unclear. The CDR3 loop spans 13 amino acids. Germline CDR1 MNHEY, CDR2 SMNVEV (reference sequence). V was trimmed by 7 bases and J by 6 bases, leaving 15 bases between them. CDR3 in DNA: TGTGCCAGCAAGAGGGATATGATCTCTGAAGCTTTCTTT. Translating it yields CASKRDMISEAFF.

This clone was picked up one time. The gene calls are TRBV6-5 and TRBJ2-7; TRBD2 agrees at 12 bases. The CDR3 length is 16 residues. Unmatched junction bases numbered 7, after V lost 4 bases and J lost 3 bases. Germline CDR1 MNHEY, CDR2 SVGAGI. The CDR3 loop reads CASSSPLTSGSYEQYF. For the CDR3, the DNA is TGTGCCAGCAGTTCCCCCCTGACTAGCGGGAGCTACGAGCAGTACTTC.

The V and J genes are TRBV9 and TRBJ2-5; D possibly corresponds to TRBD1 (5 bases). CDR1 SGDLS and CDR2 YYNGEE come from the germline V gene. Trimming removed 0 bases at V and 0 bases at J, with 6 bases between. The CDR3 has 14 residues. CDR3 in amino acids: CASSVAGYQETQYF. The DNA of the CDR3 is TGTGCCAGCAGCGTAGCAGGGTACCAAGAGACCCAGTACTTC.

This chain links TRBV7-2 with TRBJ2-5; D gene unclear. The CDR3 has 11 residues. The germline CDR1 and CDR2 sequences are SGHTA and FQGNSA. The V end was cut by 3 bases, the J end by 5 bases, with 4 bases between. Written as DNA, the CDR3 is TGTGCCAGCAGCTTCTCGGAGACCCAGTACTTC. As protein: CASSFSETQYF.

This clone showed up just once. The rearrangement joins TRBV4-2 to TRBJ2-7; 7 positions agree with TRBD1. J was trimmed by 3 bases and V by 0 bases; bases with no gene match: 8. The germline CDR1 and CDR2 sequences are LGHNA and YNFKEQ. This CDR3 has 16 amino acids. The CDR3 bases are TGTGCCAGCAGCCAAGACCCGACAGGGCCAATCTACGAGCAGTACTTC. It codes for CASSQDPTGPIYEQYF.

This rearrangement joins TRBV7-6 to TRBJ2-7, with TRBD1 matching over 8 bases. Germline CDR1 reads SGHVS; CDR2 reads FNYEAQ. Trimming took 4 bases from V and 2 from J; bases not matched to a gene: 4. This CDR3 region has 14 residues. CDR3 coding DNA: TGTGCCAGCAGCTACGGACAGGGTCCCTACGAGCAGTACTTC. Translation gives CASSYGQGPYEQYF.

The rearrangement joins TRBV27 to TRBJ2-5, with D hard to call. Germline CDR1 MNHEY, CDR2 SMNVEV (reference sequence). The V gene lost 7 bases and the J gene lost 4 bases, with 13 bases spanning the gap. The length of the CDR3 is 13 residues. This CDR3 reads CASTSGSGETQYF. The CDR3, as DNA: TGTGCCAGCACTTCTGGCTCGGGAGAGACCCAGTACTTC.

V and J are TRBV2 and TRBJ1-1; the match to TRBD1 covers 8 bases. The CDR3 extends over 13 amino acids. The germline CDR1 and CDR2 sequences are SNHLY and FYNNEI. V lost 5 bases to trimming and J lost 8 bases; unmatched junction nucleotides: 7. CDR3 amino acids: CASSPQGASEAFF. For the CDR3, the DNA is TGTGCCAGCAGTCCTCAGGGGGCCTCAGAAGCTTTCTTT.

This clone came up a few times. The chain has TRBV4-2 and TRBJ2-7; possibly TRBD2 for D (6 bases). Germline CDR1 LGHNA, CDR2 YNFKEQ. The length of the CDR3 is 15 residues. V lost 0 bases, J lost 3 bases, and 12 bases lay in between. Here the CDR3 DNA reads TGTGCCAGCAGCCAAGAAGGTGGGGGGATCTACGAGCAGTACTTC. Protein: CASSQEGGGIYEQYF.

The V gene is TRBV19, the J gene TRBJ1-4, with a weak D call TRBD1 (5 bases). CDR1 and CDR2 from the germline V gene are LNHDA and SQIVND (reference sequence). V was cut by 6 bases and J by 2 bases, with 13 bases left in between. The CDR3 extends over 15 amino acids. CDR3 in DNA: TGTGCCAGTAGCCCCAGGACATGGACTAATGAAAAACTGTTTTTT. Amino acid sequence: CASSPRTWTNEKLFF.

A single count supports this clone. The chain carries TRBV9 and TRBJ2-3, with D uncertain. V lost 0 bases and J 4 bases, leaving 18 bases between the germline ends. The CDR3 covers 17 residues. Germline assignment: CDR1 SGDLS and CDR2 YYNGEE. CDR3 DNA sequence: TGTGCCAGCAGCGTAGATGGTAGCCGACGGTTCGCAGATACGCAGTATTTT. Amino acid sequence: CASSVDGSRRFADTQYF.

This chain connects TRBV7-9 to TRBJ2-1, with D possibly matching TRBD2 (6 bases). This CDR3 has 14 amino acids. V was pared by 4 bases and J by 6 bases, with 13 bases between. Germline V gene sequence: CDR1 SEHNR, CDR2 FQNEAQ (reference sequence). The CDR3 loop reads CASSSGRGPNEQFF. The CDR3 DNA reads as TGTGCCAGCAGCTCGGGGCGGGGACCCAATGAGCAGTTCTTC. The variable domain in full, completed from reference TRBV7-9 and TRBJ2-1, reads DTGVSQNPRHKITKRGQNVTFRCDPISEHNRLYWYRQTLGQGPEFLTYFQNEAQLEKSRLLSDRFSAERPKGSFSTLEIQRTEQGDSAMYLCASSSGRGPNEQFFGPGTRLTVL.

J is TRBJ2-6 and V is TRBV7-9; 9 bases match TRBD2. Germline CDR1 is SEHNR and CDR2 is FQNEAQ (reference sequence). V was clipped by 8 bases and J by 2 bases; unmatched bases: 1. This CDR3 region has 14 residues. CDR3 residues: CASAGGAGANVLTF. CDR3 nucleotides: TGTGCCAGCGCGGGGGGGGCTGGGGCCAACGTCCTGACTTTC.

The chain couples TRBV27 to TRBJ1-2; 9 bases agree with TRBD1. Losses at the gene ends were 6 bases for V and 2 bases for J; bases not matched to a gene: 10. CDR3 length: 16 residues. Germline V CDR1 and CDR2: MNHEY, SMNVEV (reference sequence). CDR3 in amino acids: CASSQDRGGMNYGYTF. CDR3 bases: TGTGCCAGCAGCCAGGACAGGGGAGGGATGAACTATGGCTACACCTTC.

The rearrangement uses TRBV6-5 and TRBJ2-1; TRBD2 agrees at 10 bases. This CDR3 is 12 amino acids long. Germline loops: CDR1 MNHEY, CDR2 SVGAGI. V trimming: 9 bases; J trimming: 8 bases; junction bases outside the gene matches: 4. The CDR3 spells CASSSGSYEQFF. Written as DNA, the CDR3 is TGTGCCAGTTCTAGCGGGAGTTATGAGCAGTTCTTC.

The chain carries TRBV29-1 and TRBJ2-7; 7 bases map to TRBD1. V gave up 4 bases and J gave up 3 bases; unmatched junction bases: 9. Germline CDR1 and CDR2: SQVTM and ANQGSEA. This CDR3 is built from 14 residues. The CDR3 DNA sequence: TGCAGCGTTGTAGGAGACAGGGATTACTACGAGCAGTACTTC. As protein: CSVVGDRDYYEQYF.

This rearrangement joins TRBV15 to TRBJ2-5, with 10 bases matching TRBD2. The V and J ends lost 8 bases and 3 bases, in that order; junction bases with no gene match: 3. The CDR3 has 13 amino acids. The V gene's germline CDR1 is LNHNV and CDR2 YYDKDF (reference sequence). The CDR3 protein is CATGLAGEETQYF. The CDR3 DNA is TGTGCCACCGGGCTAGCGGGGGAAGAGACCCAGTACTTC.

This chain joins TRBV15 and TRBJ2-7; 7 nucleotides align to TRBD2. Germline CDR1 and CDR2: LNHNV and YYDKDF (reference sequence). This CDR3 has 14 residues. J was trimmed by 5 bases and V by 4 bases; bases with no gene match: 8. As DNA, the CDR3 is TGTGCCACCAGCACCTCCGGGGGGTTCCACGAGCAGTACTTC. This gives the protein CATSTSGGFHEQYF. Full variable domain (remainder filled in from reference TRBV15 and TRBJ2-7): DAMVIQNPRYQVTQFGKPVTLSCSQTLNHNVMYWYQQKSSQAPKLLFHYYDKDFNNEADTPDNFQSRRPNTSFCFLDIRSPGLGDTAMYLCATSTSGGFHEQYFGPGTRLTVT.

This clone is a singleton in its sample. J is TRBJ2-7 and V is TRBV7-9; tentatively, D is TRBD2 (6 bases). Trimming took 5 bases from V and 5 from J, leaving 22 bases between them. This CDR3 contains 16 residues. Germline CDR1 reads SEHNR; CDR2 reads FQNEAQ (reference sequence). Here the CDR3 DNA reads TGTGCCAGCAGCCTTCGGAGGGTTGCCACCCACGACGAGCAGTACTTC. Translation gives CASSLRRVATHDEQYF.